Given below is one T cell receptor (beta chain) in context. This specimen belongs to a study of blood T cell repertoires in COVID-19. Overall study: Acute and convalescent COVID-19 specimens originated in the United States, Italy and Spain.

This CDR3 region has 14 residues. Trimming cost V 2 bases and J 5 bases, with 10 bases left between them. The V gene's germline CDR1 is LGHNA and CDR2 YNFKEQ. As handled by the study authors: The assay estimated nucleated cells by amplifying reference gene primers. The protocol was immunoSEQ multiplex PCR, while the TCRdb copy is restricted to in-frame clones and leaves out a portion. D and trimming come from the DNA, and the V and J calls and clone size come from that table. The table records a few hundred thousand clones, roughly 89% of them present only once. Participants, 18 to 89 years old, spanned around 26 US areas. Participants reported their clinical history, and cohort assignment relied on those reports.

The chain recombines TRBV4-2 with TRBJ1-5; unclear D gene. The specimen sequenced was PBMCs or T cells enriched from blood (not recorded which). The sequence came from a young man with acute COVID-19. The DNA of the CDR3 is TGTGCCAGCAGCCAACAGCGCGGCGATCAGCCCCAGCATTTT. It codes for CASSQQRGDQPQHF.